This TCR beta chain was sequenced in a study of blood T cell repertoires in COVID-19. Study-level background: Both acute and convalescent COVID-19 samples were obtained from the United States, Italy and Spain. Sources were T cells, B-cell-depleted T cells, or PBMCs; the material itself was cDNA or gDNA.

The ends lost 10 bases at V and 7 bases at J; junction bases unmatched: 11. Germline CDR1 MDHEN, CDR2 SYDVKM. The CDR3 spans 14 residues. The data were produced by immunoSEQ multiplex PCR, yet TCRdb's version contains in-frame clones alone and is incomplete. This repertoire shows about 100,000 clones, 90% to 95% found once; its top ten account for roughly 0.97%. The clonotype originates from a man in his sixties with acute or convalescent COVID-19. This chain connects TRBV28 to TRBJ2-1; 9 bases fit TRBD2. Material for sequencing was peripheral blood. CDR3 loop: CAIQPGGRGNEQFF. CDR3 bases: TGTGCCATCCAACCCGGCGGGAGGGGAAATGAGCAGTTCTTC.